In its sample, the clone carrying this TCR beta chain was seen many times. What it binds is not known. V gave up 5 bases and J gave up 11 bases, with 18 bases separating them. Germline-derived CDR1 and CDR2 are SGHVS and FNYEAQ. The CDR3 runs to 13 residues. The study used a library that attached unique molecular identifiers to individual cDNA molecules. TCRdb independently ran MiXCR on the RACE reads; one entry per CDR3 protein. The sample contains 80,000 to 95,000 distinct CDR3 sequences, 8% to 13% of which appear only once. This sample stems from a study of human T cells and chemical hapten exposure. Turning to the study itself: Diphenylcyclopropenone, dosed weekly to the scalp, was given to patients throughout the approximately 24-week study. The cohort included alopecia areata under or over 50% scalp, totalis and universalis.

Time point given: patch test 2, 6 weeks after DPC sensitization. The treatment here: therapeutic diphenylcyclopropenone sensitization with weekly scalp DPC. Overall study findings and caveats: Sensitizing with DPC caused no change in TCRs above 1 in 1000 frequency.

The receptor's source is a man aged 40-55 years with alopecia areata. Some clones in this sample may be carry-over from other donors' samples. The rearrangement links TRBV7-6 to TRBJ1-1, with D possibly matching TRBD1 (5 bases). Sequencing was performed on whole blood, taken in connection with sensitization to the hapten diphenylcyclopropenone (DPC). The DNA of the CDR3 is TGTGCCAGCAGCGTAGAGGTCAGGGCAAGGGCTTTCTTT. This codes for CASSVEVRARAFF.